The T cell receptor beta chain under discussion was sequenced for a study of blood T cell repertoires in COVID-19. About the research overall: Samples of COVID-19 (acute and convalescent) were obtained from the United States, Italy and Spain. In each case, the material was cDNA or gDNA derived from T cells, B-cell-depleted T cells, or PBMCs.

The CDR3 is made up of 14 amino acids. The V gene lost 7 bases and the J gene lost 5 bases, with 18 bases spanning the gap. Germline CDR1 reads MNHEY; CDR2 reads SVGAGI. Authors' data handling: The assay estimated nucleated cells by amplifying reference gene primers. Only in-frame clones appear in the TCRdb table, and some are missing; sequencing was by immunoSEQ multiplex PCR. V, J and clone size are those of that table, while D and trimming were read from the DNA. The sample contains some 42,000 clones, approximately 90% of which appear only once. This sequence joins TRBV6-5 and TRBJ2-7; unclear D gene. The TCR was taken from a human donor in a cohort sampled during active COVID-19. Sequenced material: peripheral blood. Here the CDR3 reads CASKSAVPFDEQYF. CDR3 in DNA: TGTGCCAGCAAATCCGCAGTCCCGTTTGACGAGCAGTACTTC.